A selection of T cell receptor beta chains follows, all from one sample in a study of cytomegalovirus exposure and HLA in healthy donors. Some clones are missing from TCRdb's copy, which holds only in-frame ones; the method was immunoSEQ multiplex PCR. Here the sample spans 90,000 to 95,000 clones, approximately 81% being singletons. Sequencing was done on a sample of PBMCs. The receptors shown here come from a girl aged 2 to 9 in good health and CMV-seropositive. CDR3s include the opening cysteine and the closing phenylalanine or tryptophan. Each record gives: clone size, D gene, V gene, J gene, CDR3 DNA, CDR3 protein. The D gene is left open where the match is weak. Clone sizes are given selectively: once, few, many, or a class where the clone is expanded.

clone size: -
D gene: -
V gene: TRBV30
J gene: TRBJ1-1
CDR3 DNA: TGTGCCCTAAATTCAGGATCACAGGGCCTGAACACTGAAGCTTTCTTT
CDR3 protein: CALNSGSQGLNTEAFF

clone size: -
D gene: TRBD2
V gene: TRBV2
J gene: TRBJ2-1
CDR3 DNA: TGTGCCAGCAGCGATAGCGGGAACTACAATGAGCAGTTCTTC
CDR3 protein: CASSDSGNYNEQFF

clone size: -
D gene: TRBD2
V gene: TRBV28
J gene: TRBJ2-1
CDR3 DNA: TGTGCCAGCCGCCAGGTACTAGCGGGGGTCGATTTCTTC
CDR3 protein: CASRQVLAGVDFF

clone size: -
D gene: TRBD2
V gene: TRBV10-2
J gene: TRBJ2-7
CDR3 DNA: TGCGCCAGCAGTGCTAGCGGACTCTCCTACGAGCAGTACTTC
CDR3 protein: CASSASGLSYEQYF

clone size: -
D gene: TRBD1
V gene: TRBV6-4
J gene: TRBJ2-1
CDR3 DNA: TGTGCCAGCAGTACAGGGGACTCCTACAATGAGCAGTTCTTC
CDR3 protein: CASSTGDSYNEQFF

clone size: -
D gene: TRBD2
V gene: TRBV30
J gene: TRBJ2-1
CDR3 DNA: TGTGCCTGGAGTCGAATAGCGGGAGGGTACAATGAGCAGTTCTTC
CDR3 protein: CAWSRIAGGYNEQFF

clone size: -
D gene: -
V gene: TRBV6-5
J gene: TRBJ1-1
CDR3 DNA: TGTGCCAGCAGCCCAACAGGGAGGAACACTGAAGCTTTCTTT
CDR3 protein: CASSPTGRNTEAFF

clone size: -
D gene: TRBD1
V gene: TRBV20-1
J gene: TRBJ2-7
CDR3 DNA: TGCAGTGCTTACAGGGGATACGAGCAGTACTTC
CDR3 protein: CSAYRGYEQYF

clone size: -
D gene: TRBD2
V gene: TRBV5-4
J gene: TRBJ2-7
CDR3 DNA: TGTGCCAGCAGCTTGATGTGGACTAGCGGGAGCGGGAGCTCCTACGAGCAGTACTTC
CDR3 protein: CASSLMWTSGSGSSYEQYF

clone size: few
D gene: -
V gene: TRBV6-5
J gene: TRBJ1-1
CDR3 DNA: TGTGCCAGCAGTTACTCTGGACTGGGCAACACTGAAGCTTTCTTT
CDR3 protein: CASSYSGLGNTEAFF

clone size: -
D gene: TRBD2
V gene: TRBV9
J gene: TRBJ2-1
CDR3 DNA: TGTGCCAGCAGCGAAGGGAGCTCGGGAGGGCAAGATGAGCAGTTCTTC
CDR3 protein: CASSEGSSGGQDEQFF

clone size: -
D gene: -
V gene: TRBV7-9
J gene: TRBJ2-1
CDR3 DNA: TGCGGGAGCAGTAGCTCCTACAATGAGCAGTTCTTC
CDR3 protein: CGSSSSYNEQFF

clone size: -
D gene: -
V gene: TRBV30
J gene: TRBJ1-1
CDR3 DNA: TGTGCCTGGAGTGTACTGGTGCCTGAAGCTTTCTTT
CDR3 protein: CAWSVLVPEAFF

clone size: -
D gene: -
V gene: TRBV30
J gene: TRBJ1-3
CDR3 DNA: TGTGCCTGGAACCGGGACACGAGCTCTGGAAACACCATATATTTT
CDR3 protein: CAWNRDTSSGNTIYF

clone size: once
D gene: -
V gene: TRBV28
J gene: TRBJ2-7
CDR3 DNA: TGTGCCAGCAGTACACTATTTGGGTTAGACAGCTCCTACGAGCAGTACTTC
CDR3 protein: CASSTLFGLDSSYEQYF

clone size: -
D gene: TRBD2
V gene: TRBV30
J gene: TRBJ2-7
CDR3 DNA: TGTGCCTGGAGTGTAGATCTAGCGGGAGGGGCTCAGTACTTC
CDR3 protein: CAWSVDLAGGAQYF

clone size: -
D gene: TRBD1
V gene: TRBV28
J gene: TRBJ2-7
CDR3 DNA: TGTGCCAGCAGTGCACAGGGGTACGAGCAGTACTTC
CDR3 protein: CASSAQGYEQYF

clone size: -
D gene: -
V gene: TRBV6-5
J gene: TRBJ1-1
CDR3 DNA: TGTGCCAGCAGTTACTCTGCGGGCCTGAACACTGAAGCTTTCTTT
CDR3 protein: CASSYSAGLNTEAFF

clone size: -
D gene: TRBD1
V gene: TRBV10-3
J gene: TRBJ1-1
CDR3 DNA: TGTGCCATCAGCCGGGGACAGGGCCAGACTGAAGCTTTCTTT
CDR3 protein: CAISRGQGQTEAFF

clone size: -
D gene: -
V gene: TRBV6-5
J gene: TRBJ2-7
CDR3 DNA: TGTGCCAGCAGTTCACCTTTCACAGGAAACGAGCAGTACTTC
CDR3 protein: CASSSPFTGNEQYF

clone size: -
D gene: -
V gene: TRBV27
J gene: TRBJ2-7
CDR3 DNA: TGTGCCAGCGGACAGACCTACGAGCAGTACTTC
CDR3 protein: CASGQTYEQYF

clone size: -
D gene: -
V gene: TRBV30
J gene: TRBJ1-2
CDR3 DNA: TGTGCCGGAATGAGGTGGCGAGGCTATGGCTACACCTTC
CDR3 protein: CAGMRWRGYGYTF

clone size: -
D gene: TRBD2
V gene: TRBV29-1
J gene: TRBJ2-3
CDR3 DNA: TGCAGCTCTAGCGGGAGCGGTAACACAGATACGCAGTATTTT
CDR3 protein: CSSSGSGNTDTQYF

clone size: -
D gene: TRBD2
V gene: TRBV7-2
J gene: TRBJ2-7
CDR3 DNA: TGTGCCAGCAGCTTAGTGGGGGGGGAGGGCCACTCCTACGAGCAGTACTTC
CDR3 protein: CASSLVGGEGHSYEQYF